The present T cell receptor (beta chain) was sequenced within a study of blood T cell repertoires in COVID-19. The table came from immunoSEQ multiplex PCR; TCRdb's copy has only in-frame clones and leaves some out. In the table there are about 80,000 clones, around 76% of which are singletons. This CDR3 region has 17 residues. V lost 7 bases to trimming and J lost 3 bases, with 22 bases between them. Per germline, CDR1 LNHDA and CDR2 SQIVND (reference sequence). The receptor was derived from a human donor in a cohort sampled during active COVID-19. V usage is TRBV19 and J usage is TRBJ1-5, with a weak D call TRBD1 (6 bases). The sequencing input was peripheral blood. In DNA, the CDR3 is TGTGCCAGTACCAGAAAGGGGGAGGGAGGCCCCAATCAGCCCCAGCATTTT. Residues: CASTRKGEGGPNQPQHF. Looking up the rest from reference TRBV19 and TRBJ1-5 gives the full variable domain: DGGITQSPKYLFRKEGQNVTLSCEQNLNHDAMYWYRQDPGQGLRLIYYSQIVNDFQKGDIAEGYSVSREKKESFPLTVTSAQKNPTAFYLCASTRKGEGGPNQPQHFGDGTRLSIL.